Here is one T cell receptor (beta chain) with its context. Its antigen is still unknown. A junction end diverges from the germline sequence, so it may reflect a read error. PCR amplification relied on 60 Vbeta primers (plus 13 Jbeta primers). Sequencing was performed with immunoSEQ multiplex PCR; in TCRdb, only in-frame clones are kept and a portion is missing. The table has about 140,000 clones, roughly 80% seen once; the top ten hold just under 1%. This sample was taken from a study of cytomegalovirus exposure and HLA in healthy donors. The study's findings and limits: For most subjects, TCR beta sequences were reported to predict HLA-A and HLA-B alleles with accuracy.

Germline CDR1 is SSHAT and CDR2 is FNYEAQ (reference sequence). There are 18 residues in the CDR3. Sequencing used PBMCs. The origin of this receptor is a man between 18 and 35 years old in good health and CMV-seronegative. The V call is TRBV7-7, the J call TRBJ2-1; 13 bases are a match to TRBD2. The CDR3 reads CASSLAPGTSGEYNEQFF. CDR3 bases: TGTGCTAGCAGCTTAGCACCAGGGACTAGCGGGGAGTACAATGAGCAGTTCTTC.